This T cell receptor (beta chain) was retrieved from a study of cytomegalovirus exposure and HLA in healthy donors. CDR3 size: 14 residues. V lost 5 bases and J lost 6; bases outside the gene matches: 9. Germline V gene lookup returns CDR1 MDHEN and CDR2 SYDVKM. A multiplex PCR was run with 60 Vbeta primers and 13 Jbeta primers. TCRdb's table, derived via immunoSEQ multiplex PCR, lists solely in-frame clones and lacks some. The table has 150,000 to 200,000 clones, about 80% seen once. The genes are TRBV28 and TRBJ2-7, with 8 bases identical to TRBD2. The receptor comes from a female donor in good health and CMV-seronegative. The specimen sequenced was PBMCs. CDR3 in DNA: TGTGCCAGCAGTCGGGGGGGTATTTCGGGCGAGCAGTACTTC. Its protein product is CASSRGGISGEQYF.